The 29 T cell receptor beta chains in this list originate from one sample, sequenced in a study of cytotoxic CD8 clonotypes in ibrutinib-treated CLL. Sequencing was performed with immunoSEQ multiplex PCR; in TCRdb, only in-frame clones are kept and a portion is missing. The sample records some 30,000 clones, more than 75% being singletons. This material consisted of PBMCs, taken after 36 months of ibrutinib treatment. The source of these receptors is a human donor with chronic lymphocytic leukemia.

CDR3: CASSAGVDIQYF. CDR3 DNA sequence: TGTGCCAGCAGTGCAGGGGTTGACATTCAGTACTTC. This chain links TRBV2 with TRBJ2-4, with D possibly being TRBD1 (6 bases). Germline CDR1 is SNHLY and CDR2 is FYNNEI. CDR3 size: 12 residues. V was shortened by 4 bases and J by 8 bases, with 9 bases between the two germline ends. Filled out from reference TRBV2 and TRBJ2-4, the complete variable domain reads EPEVTQTPSHQVTQMGQEVILRCVPISNHLYFYWYRQILGQKVEFLVSFYNNEISEKSEIFDDQFSVERPDGSNFTLKIRSTKLEDSAMYFCASSAGVDIQYFGAGTRLSVL.

The chain joins TRBV11-3 to TRBJ2-2; D remains ambiguous. The V gene lost 3 bases and the J gene lost 6 bases, with 8 bases spanning the gap. This CDR3 region has 13 residues. Germline V lookup: CDR1 SGHNT, CDR2 YENEEA. CDR3 in amino acids: CASSFRSSGELFF. The CDR3 DNA sequence: TGTGCCAGCAGCTTCAGGTCATCCGGGGAGCTGTTTTTT. Based on the CDR3 plus reference TRBV11-3 and TRBJ2-2, the full variable domain is EAGVVQSPRYKIIEKKQPVAFWCNPISGHNTLYWYLQNLGQGPELLIRYENEEAVDDSQLPKDRFSAERLKGVDSTLKIQPAELGDSAVYLCASSFRSSGELFFGEGSRLTVL.

V and J are TRBV5-3 and TRBJ1-6; 9 bases align to TRBD1. TRBV5-3 is an ORF; its function is uncertain. The CDR3 loop spans 16 amino acids. Trimming took 4 bases from V and 9 from J; bases not matched to a gene: 11. The CDR3: CARSLPLQGARSPLHF. The DNA for the CDR3 is TGTGCCAGAAGCCTACCACTACAGGGGGCGCGTTCACCCCTCCACTTT.

This chain uses TRBV12-5 with TRBJ2-7; 8 bases agree with TRBD2. This CDR3 region has 15 residues. CDR1 is LGHNT, CDR2 FRNRAP, per germline. V was clipped by 4 bases and J by 1 base; unmatched bases: 6. The CDR3 DNA is TGTGCTAGTGGTTCCACTAGCGGCCTATCCTACGAGCAGTACTTC. It codes for CASGSTSGLSYEQYF.

In its sample, this clone was seen once. A read error is possible here, since a much larger clone lies one base away. The chain carries TRBV6-5 and TRBJ1-1; D perhaps matches TRBD1 (5 bases). Trimming left V 4 bases short and J 0 bases short, with 6 bases between. This CDR3 is built from 13 residues. The V gene's germline CDR1 is MNHEY and CDR2 SVGAGI. CDR3 coding DNA: TGTGCCAGCAGTTCGACAGTGAACACTGAAGCTTTCTTT. It specifies CASSSTVNTEAFF.

This chain links TRBV7-9 with TRBJ2-7; D gene unclear. The CDR3 is 14 amino acids. Germline V gene sequence: CDR1 SEHNR, CDR2 FQNEAQ (reference sequence). Trimming cost V 3 bases and J 3 bases, with 12 bases left between them. In DNA form, the CDR3 reads TGTGCCAGCAGCTTGGAGAATTCCTTCTACGAGCAGTACTTC. Translated, it gives CASSLENSFYEQYF.

The chain carries TRBV6-5 and TRBJ2-3; D possibly corresponds to TRBD1 (6 bases). The V gene's germline CDR1 is MNHEY and CDR2 SVGAGI. The CDR3 is made up of 15 amino acids. With 5 bases removed from V and 2 bases from J, the gap between germline ends came to 14 bases. This CDR3 reads CASSHTGFHTDTQYF. The CDR3 nucleotides are TGTGCCAGCAGTCATACAGGGTTCCACACAGATACGCAGTATTTT.

The chain carries TRBV9 and TRBJ2-5; D is uncertain. Germline CDR1 is SGDLS and CDR2 is YYNGEE. This CDR3 contains 17 residues. Trimming took off 0 bases at V and 1 base at J, with 16 bases between the two ends. The CDR3, as DNA: TGTGCCAGCAGCGTAGCTACGAGTCGCTCCTTCCAAGAGACCCAGTACTTC. Its translation: CASSVATSRSFQETQYF.

The chain carries TRBV19 and TRBJ1-2; D is uncertain. Germline V lookup: CDR1 LNHDA, CDR2 SQIVND (reference sequence). This CDR3 has 13 residues. Trimming took 5 bases from V and 3 from J, leaving 10 bases between them. CDR3 nucleotide sequence: TGTGCCAGTAGTCCCAACTCTCACTATGGCTACACCTTC. It yields the protein CASSPNSHYGYTF.

This clone was seen just once. This chain connects TRBV15 to TRBJ2-3; D is unresolved. Germline V CDR1 and CDR2: LNHNV, YYDKDF (reference sequence). There are 13 residues in the CDR3. V was clipped by 0 bases and J by 7 bases, with 8 bases between them. The CDR3 spells CATSREAEYTQYF. CDR3 bases: TGTGCCACCAGCAGAGAAGCAGAATATACGCAGTATTTT. The full variable domain, with the rest looked up from reference TRBV15 and TRBJ2-3, is DAMVIQNPRYQVTQFGKPVTLSCSQTLNHNVMYWYQQKSSQAPKLLFHYYDKDFNNEADTPDNFQSRRPNTSFCFLDIRSPGLGDTAMYLCATSREAEYTQYFGPGTRLTVL.

The J gene is TRBJ1-2, the V gene TRBV6-5, with TRBD1 as a possible D gene (5 bases). Trimming removed 0 bases from V and 4 bases from J, with 12 bases in between. CDR1 MNHEY and CDR2 SVGAGI come from the germline V gene. This CDR3 is built from 15 residues. The CDR3 protein is CASSYSAGYIYGYTF. In DNA, the CDR3 is TGTGCCAGCAGTTACTCGGCAGGGTATATCTATGGCTACACCTTC.

The rearrangement uses TRBV6-5 and TRBJ1-6; 7 bases fit TRBD1. The germline V gene has CDR1 MNHEY and CDR2 SVGAGI. CDR3 size: 15 residues. J gave up 11 bases and V 1 base, and 8 bases lay outside the gene matches. The CDR3 nucleotides read TGTGCCAGCAGTTACTATACAGGGGAGGGTGCACCCCTCCACTTT. Protein sequence: CASSYYTGEGAPLHF.

The V gene is TRBV19, the J gene TRBJ2-7, with 7 bases aligning to TRBD1. The CDR3 contains 15 residues. Germline V gene lookup returns CDR1 LNHDA and CDR2 SQIVND (reference sequence). V shed 1 base and J 4 bases; nucleotides not matched to a gene: 7. The chain's CDR3 is CASSIVGGASYEQYF. As DNA, the CDR3 is TGTGCCAGTAGTATAGTAGGGGGCGCCTCATACGAGCAGTACTTC.

The chain combines TRBV9 with TRBJ2-5, with D tentatively TRBD2 (6 bases). CDR1 and CDR2 from the germline V gene are SGDLS and YYNGEE. The CDR3 has 15 amino acids. V lost 0 bases and J lost 4, with 13 bases in between. Here the CDR3 DNA reads TGTGCCAGCAGCGTAGACCGGAATAGCGGAGAGACCCAGTACTTC. As protein: CASSVDRNSGETQYF. Together with reference TRBV9 and TRBJ2-5, the CDR3 gives the full variable domain: DSGVTQTPKHLITATGQRVTLRCSPRSGDLSVYWYQQSLDQGLQFLIQYYNGEERAKGNILERFSAQQFPDLHSELNLSSLELGDSALYFCASSVDRNSGETQYFGPGTRLLVL.

V gene TRBV12-5 combines with J gene TRBJ2-1; 10 bases agree with TRBD2. Trimming removed 2 bases from V and 7 bases from J; junction bases left unmatched: 8. This CDR3 region has 16 residues. The germline V gene has CDR1 LGHNT and CDR2 FRNRAP. The CDR3 sequence is CASGLTVAGGINEQFF. In nucleotides, the CDR3 is TGTGCTAGTGGTTTGACGGTAGCGGGGGGCATAAATGAGCAGTTCTTC.

The chain uses TRBV5-1 and TRBJ2-4; 7 positions agree with TRBD1. The trim removed 1 base at V and 5 bases at J, leaving 3 bases unmatched. The germline V gene encodes CDR1 SGHRS and CDR2 YFSETQ. The CDR3 runs 14 residues. The CDR3 DNA is TGCGCCAGCAGCTTGACAGGGGCCGAAAACATTCAGTACTTC. This encodes CASSLTGAENIQYF.

The chain combines TRBV7-2 with TRBJ2-6, with D perhaps TRBD1 (5 bases). Trimming removed 7 bases at V and 4 bases at J, with 11 bases between. The CDR3 length is 14 residues. Germline V lookup: CDR1 SGHTA, CDR2 FQGNSA. CDR3 protein: CASTLTVGANVLTF. CDR3 coding DNA: TGTGCCAGCACACTGACAGTCGGGGCCAACGTCCTGACTTTC.

This rearrangement joins TRBV2 to TRBJ2-5; 11 nucleotides agree with TRBD1. The germline CDR1 and CDR2 sequences are SNHLY and FYNNEI. This CDR3 comprises 14 residues. With V trimmed by 9 bases and J by 5 bases, 8 bases remained unmatched. The CDR3 nucleotides are TGTGCCAGTGCGTCGGGGACAGGGGGGGAGACCCAGTACTTC. Translation: CASASGTGGETQYF.

This clone was seen more than once but under ten times. The V gene is TRBV7-3, the J gene TRBJ2-3; 11 bases agree with TRBD2. The trim removed 3 bases at V and 3 bases at J, leaving 2 bases unmatched. This CDR3 spans 15 amino acids. The germline V gene encodes CDR1 SGHTA and CDR2 FQGTGA. The CDR3 DNA sequence: TGTGCCAGCAGCTTCGGGACTAGCGGTACAGATACGCAGTATTTT. Translation gives CASSFGTSGTDTQYF.

The chain joins TRBV9 to TRBJ2-2; D not resolved. In germline, CDR1 is SGDLS, CDR2 YYNGEE. Trimming stripped 0 bases from V and 4 bases from J, with 7 bases between. The CDR3 has 14 amino acids. CDR3 loop: CASSVESGTGELFF. Written as DNA, the CDR3 is TGTGCCAGCAGCGTAGAGTCAGGCACCGGGGAGCTGTTTTTT.

CDR3: CASSEFNSYEQYF. DNA of the CDR3: TGTGCCAGCAGTGAATTCAACAGCTACGAGCAGTACTTC. The V gene is TRBV2, the J gene TRBJ2-7; no clear D. Trimming removed 2 bases at V and 3 bases at J, with 8 bases between. In germline, CDR1 is SNHLY, CDR2 FYNNEI. This CDR3 is built from 13 residues.

The CDR3, as DNA: TGTGCCAGCTCACTAAACAGATTCGATGAGCAGTTCTTC. It encodes CASSLNRFDEQFF. V is TRBV18 and J is TRBJ2-1; unclear D gene. The CDR3 runs to 13 residues. Trimming shortened V by 4 bases and J by 8 bases, and 12 bases separated the two germline ends. Germline CDR1 and CDR2: KGHSH and LQKENI.

The rearrangement links TRBV6-5 to TRBJ2-7, with D perhaps matching TRBD1 (5 bases). Trimming stripped 5 bases from V and 3 bases from J, with 11 bases between. Per germline, CDR1 MNHEY and CDR2 SVGAGI. This CDR3 region has 13 residues. CDR3 protein: CASSLTVYYEQYF. CDR3 DNA: TGTGCCAGCAGTCTGACAGTGTACTACGAGCAGTACTTC.

This chain joins TRBV9 and TRBJ2-1, with 12 bases identical to TRBD2. CDR1 and CDR2 (germline): SGDLS, YYNGEE. CDR3 length: 16 amino acids. The V and J ends lost 4 bases and 4 bases, in that order; junction bases with no gene match: 6. The CDR3 DNA sequence: TGTGCCAGCAGCCCACCCGGGACTAGCGGGTACAATGAGCAGTTCTTC. Translation gives CASSPPGTSGYNEQFF.

The chain carries TRBV6-1 and TRBJ1-1; D remains unclear. The germline V gene has CDR1 MNHNS and CDR2 SASEGT. The germline V and J ends were trimmed by 4 bases and 1 base, with 19 bases remaining between them. This CDR3 contains 17 residues. This CDR3 is CASSARELRTSNTEAFF. In DNA, the CDR3 is TGTGCCAGCAGTGCGCGAGAATTGAGGACCTCGAACACTGAAGCTTTCTTT.

This chain joins TRBV7-8 and TRBJ1-6; no clear D gene. This CDR3 spans 15 amino acids. V dropped 4 bases and J dropped 9 bases, with 16 bases sitting between them. Per the germline V gene, CDR1 is SGHVS and CDR2 is FQNEAQ. The CDR3 region is CASSSLGRGGSPLHF. The CDR3 DNA reads TGTGCCAGCAGCTCCCTTGGACGGGGAGGTTCACCCCTCCACTTT.

This sequence joins TRBV27 and TRBJ1-4, with D tentatively TRBD1 (5 bases). CDR3 size: 14 residues. Trimming stripped 3 bases from V and 11 bases from J, with 16 bases between. Germline CDR1 and CDR2: MNHEY and SMNVEV (reference sequence). CDR3 amino acids: CASSLSRGDAKLFF. CDR3 in DNA: TGTGCCAGCAGTTTGAGTAGGGGTGATGCTAAACTGTTTTTT.

The chain uses TRBV29-1 and TRBJ1-4; D gene unclear. Germline CDR1 is SQVTM and CDR2 is ANQGSEA. Deletions cut 5 bases from V and 6 bases from J, with 16 bases between. The CDR3 spans 14 residues. The CDR3 spells CSVSRTAEDEKLFF. The CDR3 coding sequence is TGCAGCGTTTCTAGGACGGCCGAGGATGAAAAACTGTTTTTT.

The chain recombines TRBV7-9 with TRBJ2-1; 9 bases line up with TRBD1. Trimming removed 2 bases from V and 5 bases from J; junction bases left unmatched: 4. Germline V gene sequence: CDR1 SEHNR, CDR2 FQNEAQ (reference sequence). There are 15 residues in the CDR3. The CDR3 DNA is TGTGCCAGCAGCTTATGGGACAGGGAAGACAATGAGCAGTTCTTC. Its translation: CASSLWDREDNEQFF.